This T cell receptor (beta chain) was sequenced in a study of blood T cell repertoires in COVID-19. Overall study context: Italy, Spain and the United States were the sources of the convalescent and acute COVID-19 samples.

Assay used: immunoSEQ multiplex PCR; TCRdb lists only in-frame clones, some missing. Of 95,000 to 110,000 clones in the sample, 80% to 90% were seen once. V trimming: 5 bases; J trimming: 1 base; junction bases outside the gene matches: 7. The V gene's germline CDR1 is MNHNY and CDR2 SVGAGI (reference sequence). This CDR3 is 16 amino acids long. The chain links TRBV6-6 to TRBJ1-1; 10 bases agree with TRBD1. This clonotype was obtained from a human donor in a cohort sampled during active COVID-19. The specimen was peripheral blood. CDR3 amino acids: CASSRQGAVWNTEAFF. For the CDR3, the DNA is TGTGCCAGCAGTCGACAGGGGGCAGTTTGGAACACTGAAGCTTTCTTT.